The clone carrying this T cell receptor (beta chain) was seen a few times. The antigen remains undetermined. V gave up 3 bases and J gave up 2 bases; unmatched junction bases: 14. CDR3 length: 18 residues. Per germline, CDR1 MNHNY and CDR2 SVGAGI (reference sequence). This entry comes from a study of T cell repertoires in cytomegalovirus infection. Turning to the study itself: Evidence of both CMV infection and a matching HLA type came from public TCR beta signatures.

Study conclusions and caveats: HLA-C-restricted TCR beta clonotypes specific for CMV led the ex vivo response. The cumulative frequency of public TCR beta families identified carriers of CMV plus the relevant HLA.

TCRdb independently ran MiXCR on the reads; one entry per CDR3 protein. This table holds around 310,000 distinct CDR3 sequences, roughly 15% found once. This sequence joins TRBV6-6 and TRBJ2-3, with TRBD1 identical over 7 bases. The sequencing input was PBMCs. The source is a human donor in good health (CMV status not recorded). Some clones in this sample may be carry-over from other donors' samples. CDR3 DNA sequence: TGTGCCAGCAGTTATAGAGGGGGCAGACAACCTTACACAGATACGCAGTATTTT. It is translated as CASSYRGGRQPYTDTQYF.